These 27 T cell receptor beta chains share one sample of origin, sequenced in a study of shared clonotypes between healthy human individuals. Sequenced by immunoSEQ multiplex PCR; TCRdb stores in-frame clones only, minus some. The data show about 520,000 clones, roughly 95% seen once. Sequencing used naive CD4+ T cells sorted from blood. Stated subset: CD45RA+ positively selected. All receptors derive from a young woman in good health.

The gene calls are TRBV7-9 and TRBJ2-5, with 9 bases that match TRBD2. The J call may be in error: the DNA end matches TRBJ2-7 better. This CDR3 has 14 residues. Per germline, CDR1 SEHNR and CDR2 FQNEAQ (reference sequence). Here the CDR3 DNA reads TGTGCCAGCGGCGGCGGGCGGGAGGGCCCCGAGCAGTACTTC. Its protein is CASGGGREGPEQYF.

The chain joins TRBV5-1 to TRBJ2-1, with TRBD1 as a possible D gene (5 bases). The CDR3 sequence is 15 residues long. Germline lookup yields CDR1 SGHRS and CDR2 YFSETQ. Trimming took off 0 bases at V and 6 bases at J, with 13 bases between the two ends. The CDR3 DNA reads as TGCGCCAGCAGCTTGGGGGTCAGTCAGGGCAATGAGCAGTTCTTC. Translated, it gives CASSLGVSQGNEQFF. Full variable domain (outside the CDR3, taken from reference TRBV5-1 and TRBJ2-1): KAGVTQTPRYLIKTRGQQVTLSCSPISGHRSVSWYQQTPGQGLQFLFEYFSETQRNKGNFPGRFSGRQFSNSRSEMNVSTLELGDSALYLCASSLGVSQGNEQFFGPGTRLTVL.

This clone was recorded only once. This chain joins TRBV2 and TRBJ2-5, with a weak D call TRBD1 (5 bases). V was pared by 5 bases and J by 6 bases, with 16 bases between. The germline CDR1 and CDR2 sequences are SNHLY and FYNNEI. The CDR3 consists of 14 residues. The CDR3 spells CASSPGSSGQTQYF. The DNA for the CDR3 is TGTGCCAGCAGTCCAGGGTCCTCCGGGCAGACCCAGTACTTC.

CDR3 bases: TGTGCCAGCAGCTTAGGGGTAGCGGCCAGGAATGAGCAGTTCTTC. Encoded protein: CASSLGVAARNEQFF. The rearrangement links TRBV7-2 to TRBJ2-1, with D tentatively TRBD2 (6 bases). Per germline, CDR1 SGHTA and CDR2 FQGNSA. The CDR3 totals 15 residues. Trimming shortened V by 1 base and J by 7 bases, and 14 bases separated the two germline ends.

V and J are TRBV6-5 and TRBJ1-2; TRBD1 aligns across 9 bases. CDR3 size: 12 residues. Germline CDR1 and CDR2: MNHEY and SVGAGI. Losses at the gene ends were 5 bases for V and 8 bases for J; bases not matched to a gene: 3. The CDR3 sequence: CASSRQGEGYTF. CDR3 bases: TGTGCCAGCAGTCGACAGGGGGAAGGCTACACCTTC.

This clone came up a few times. The CDR3 protein is CASSSISYEQYF. The CDR3 nucleotides are TGTGCCAGCAGCTCAATTTCATACGAGCAGTACTTC. This chain uses TRBV6-6 with TRBJ2-7; D gene uncertain. The CDR3 has 12 residues. Germline V gene lookup returns CDR1 MNHNY and CDR2 SVGAGI (reference sequence). Trimming removed 6 bases from V and 4 bases from J, with 10 bases in between.

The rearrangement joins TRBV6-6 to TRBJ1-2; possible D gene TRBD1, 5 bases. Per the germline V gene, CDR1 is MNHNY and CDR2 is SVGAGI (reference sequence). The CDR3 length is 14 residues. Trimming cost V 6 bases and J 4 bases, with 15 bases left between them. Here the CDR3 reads CASSHPGQGYGYTF. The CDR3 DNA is TGTGCCAGCAGCCACCCGGGCCAGGGCTATGGCTACACCTTC.

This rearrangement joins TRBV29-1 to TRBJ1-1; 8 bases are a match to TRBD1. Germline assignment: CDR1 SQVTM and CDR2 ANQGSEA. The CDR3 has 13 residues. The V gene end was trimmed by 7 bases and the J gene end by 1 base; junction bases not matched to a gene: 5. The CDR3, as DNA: TGCAGCGGGCGGGACAGGACGAACACTGAAGCTTTCTTT. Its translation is CSGRDRTNTEAFF.

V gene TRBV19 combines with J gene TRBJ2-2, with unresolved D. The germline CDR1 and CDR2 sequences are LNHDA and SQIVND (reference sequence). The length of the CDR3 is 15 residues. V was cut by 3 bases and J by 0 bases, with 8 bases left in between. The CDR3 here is CASSMTAANTGELFF. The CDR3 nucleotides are TGTGCCAGTAGTATGACGGCCGCGAACACCGGGGAGCTGTTTTTT.

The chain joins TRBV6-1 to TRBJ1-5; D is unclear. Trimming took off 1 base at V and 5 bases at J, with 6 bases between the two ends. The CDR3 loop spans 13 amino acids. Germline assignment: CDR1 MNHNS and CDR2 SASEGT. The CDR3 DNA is TGTGCCAGCAGTGAAGTATCGGATCAGCCCCAGCATTTT. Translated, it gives CASSEVSDQPQHF.

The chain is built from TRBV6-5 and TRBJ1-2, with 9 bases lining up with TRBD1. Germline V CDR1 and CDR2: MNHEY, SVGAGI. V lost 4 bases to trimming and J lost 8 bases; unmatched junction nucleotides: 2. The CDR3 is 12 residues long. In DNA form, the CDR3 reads TGTGCCAGCAGTTCGGGACAGGGAGGCTACACCTTC. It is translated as CASSSGQGGYTF.

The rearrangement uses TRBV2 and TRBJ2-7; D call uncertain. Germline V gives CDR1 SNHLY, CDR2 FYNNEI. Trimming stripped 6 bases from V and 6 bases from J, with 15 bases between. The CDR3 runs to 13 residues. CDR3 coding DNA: TGTGCCAGCAGGAGGAACGGGTATGGCGAGCAGTACTTC. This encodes CASRRNGYGEQYF.

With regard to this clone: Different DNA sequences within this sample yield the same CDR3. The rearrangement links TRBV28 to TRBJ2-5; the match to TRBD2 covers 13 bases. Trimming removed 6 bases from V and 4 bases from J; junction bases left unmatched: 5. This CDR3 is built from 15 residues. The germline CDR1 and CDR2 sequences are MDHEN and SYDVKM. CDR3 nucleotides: TGTGCCAGCAGCCCTGGACTAGCGGGAGTAGAGACCCAGTACTTC. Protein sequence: CASSPGLAGVETQYF.

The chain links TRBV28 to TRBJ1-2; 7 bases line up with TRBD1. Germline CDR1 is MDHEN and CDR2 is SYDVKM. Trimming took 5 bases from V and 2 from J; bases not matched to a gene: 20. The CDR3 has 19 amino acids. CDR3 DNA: TGTGCCAGCAGTGATCCTACCGGGACAGAGTTACTATGGAACTATGGCTACACCTTC. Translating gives CASSDPTGTELLWNYGYTF.

The DNA for the CDR3 is TGTGCCAGCAGCTACGGACTAGCGGGAGGGCCGAGCTCCTACGAGCAGTACTTC. As protein: CASSYGLAGGPSSYEQYF. This chain joins TRBV7-8 and TRBJ2-7; TRBD2 aligns across 15 bases. CDR3 length equals 18 residues. Trimming at V came to 4 bases and at J to 0 bases, leaving 7 bases not matched to a gene. Germline V CDR1 and CDR2: SGHVS, FQNEAQ. Full variable domain (remainder filled in from reference TRBV7-8 and TRBJ2-7): GAGVSQSPRYKVAKRGQDVALRCDPISGHVSLFWYQQALGQGPEFLTYFQNEAQLDKSGLPSDRFFAERPEGSVSTLKIQRTQQEDSAVYLCASSYGLAGGPSSYEQYFGPGTRLTVT.

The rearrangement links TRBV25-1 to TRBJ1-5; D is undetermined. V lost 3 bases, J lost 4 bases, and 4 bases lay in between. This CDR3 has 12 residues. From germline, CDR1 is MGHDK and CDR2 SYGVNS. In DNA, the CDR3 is TGTGCCAGCAGTGACAAAAATCAGCCCCAGCATTTT. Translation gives CASSDKNQPQHF.

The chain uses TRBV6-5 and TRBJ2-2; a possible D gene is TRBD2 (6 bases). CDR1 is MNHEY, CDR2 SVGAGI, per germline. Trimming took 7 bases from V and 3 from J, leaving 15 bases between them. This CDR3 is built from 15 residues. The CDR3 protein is CASKRSGGDTGELFF. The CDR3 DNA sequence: TGTGCCAGCAAGCGGAGCGGAGGGGACACCGGGGAGCTGTTTTTT.

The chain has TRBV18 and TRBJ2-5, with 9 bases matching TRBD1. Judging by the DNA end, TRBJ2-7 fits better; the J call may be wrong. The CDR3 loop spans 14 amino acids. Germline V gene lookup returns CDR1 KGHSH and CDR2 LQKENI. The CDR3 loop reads CASSLRDREYEQYF. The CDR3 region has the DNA TGTGCCAGCTCCCTCCGGGACAGGGAGTACGAGCAGTACTTC.

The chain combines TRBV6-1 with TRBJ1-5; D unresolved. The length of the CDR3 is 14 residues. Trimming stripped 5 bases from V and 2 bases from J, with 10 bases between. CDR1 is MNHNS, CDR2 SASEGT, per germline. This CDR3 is CASSSSTGNQPQHF. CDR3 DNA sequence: TGTGCCAGCAGTTCAAGTACCGGCAATCAGCCCCAGCATTTT.

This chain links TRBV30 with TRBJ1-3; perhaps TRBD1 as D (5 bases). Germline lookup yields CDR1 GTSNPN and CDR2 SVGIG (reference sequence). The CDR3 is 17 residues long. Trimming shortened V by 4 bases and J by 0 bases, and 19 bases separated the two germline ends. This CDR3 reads CAWTPTGGSNSGNTIYF. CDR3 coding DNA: TGTGCCTGGACCCCAACAGGAGGGTCGAACTCTGGAAACACCATATATTTT.

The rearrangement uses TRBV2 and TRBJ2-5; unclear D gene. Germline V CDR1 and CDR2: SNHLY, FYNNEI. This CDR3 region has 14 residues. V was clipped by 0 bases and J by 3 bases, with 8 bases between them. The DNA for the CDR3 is TGTGCCAGCAGTGAAGCGCGGCTTAAAGAGACCCAGTACTTC. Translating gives CASSEARLKETQYF.

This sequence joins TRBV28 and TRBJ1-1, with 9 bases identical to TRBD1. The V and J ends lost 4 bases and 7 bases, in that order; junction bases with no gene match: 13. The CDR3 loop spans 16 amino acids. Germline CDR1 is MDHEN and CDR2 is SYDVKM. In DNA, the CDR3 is TGTGCCAGCAGTTCCTTAAACAGGGGGCCGGGAATTGAAGCTTTCTTT. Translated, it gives CASSSLNRGPGIEAFF.

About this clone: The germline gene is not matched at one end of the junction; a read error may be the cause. The CDR3 DNA follows: TGTGCCAGCTCACAAATGGGAACCGACAGGGGAACTGATGAAAAACTGTTTTTT. Translated: CASSQMGTDRGTDEKLFF. The chain links TRBV18 to TRBJ1-4; 8 bases line up with TRBD1. Looked up from germline, CDR1 is KGHSH and CDR2 is LQKENI. The CDR3 is made up of 18 amino acids.

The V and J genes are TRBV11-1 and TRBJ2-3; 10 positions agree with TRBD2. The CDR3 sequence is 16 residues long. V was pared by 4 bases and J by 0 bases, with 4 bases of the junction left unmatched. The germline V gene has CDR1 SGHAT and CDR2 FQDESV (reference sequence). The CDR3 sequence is CASSSGLALSTDTQYF. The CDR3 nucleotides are TGTGCCAGCAGCTCGGGACTAGCGCTTAGCACAGATACGCAGTATTTT.

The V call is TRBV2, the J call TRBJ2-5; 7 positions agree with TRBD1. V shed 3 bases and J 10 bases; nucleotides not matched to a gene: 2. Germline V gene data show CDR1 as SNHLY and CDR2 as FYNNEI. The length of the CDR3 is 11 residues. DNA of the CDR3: TGTGCCAGCAGTGAGGACAGGTTCCAGTACTTC. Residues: CASSEDRFQYF. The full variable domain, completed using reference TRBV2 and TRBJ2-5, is EPEVTQTPSHQVTQMGQEVILRCVPISNHLYFYWYRQILGQKVEFLVSFYNNEISEKSEIFDDQFSVERPDGSNFTLKIRSTKLEDSAMYFCASSEDRFQYFGPGTRLLVL.

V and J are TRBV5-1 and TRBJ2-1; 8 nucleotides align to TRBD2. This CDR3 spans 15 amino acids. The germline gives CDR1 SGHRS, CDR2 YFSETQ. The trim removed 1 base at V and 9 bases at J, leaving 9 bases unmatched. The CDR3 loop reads CASSLSTGGPGEQFF. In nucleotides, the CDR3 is TGCGCCAGCAGCTTGTCGACGGGAGGGCCGGGTGAGCAGTTCTTC.

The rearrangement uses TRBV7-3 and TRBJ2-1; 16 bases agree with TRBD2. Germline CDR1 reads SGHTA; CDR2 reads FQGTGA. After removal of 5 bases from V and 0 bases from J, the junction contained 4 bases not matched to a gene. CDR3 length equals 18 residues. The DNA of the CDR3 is TGTGCCAGCAGCCCGGGACTAGCGGGAGGGATCTCCTACAATGAGCAGTTCTTC. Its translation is CASSPGLAGGISYNEQFF. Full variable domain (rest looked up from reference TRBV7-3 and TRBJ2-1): GAGVSQTPSNKVTEKGKYVELRCDPISGHTALYWYRQSLGQGPEFLIYFQGTGAADDSGLPNDRFFAVRPEGSVSTLKIQRTERGDSAVYLCASSPGLAGGISYNEQFFGPGTRLTVL.